This passage covers 28 T cell receptor beta chains from one sample sequenced in a study of PD-1 blockade in classical Hodgkin lymphoma. Time point given: cycle 4 day 1 (C4D1), after six to seven weeks of nivolumab. Relapses following autologous stem cell transplantation were seen in all patients, with brentuximab vedotin exposure varying. The table came from immunoSEQ multiplex PCR; TCRdb's copy has only in-frame clones and leaves some out. This sample has approximately 61,000 clones; roughly nine tenths occur once, and the top ten carry over 7.5%. The input for sequencing was peripheral blood mononuclear cells (PBMCs), taken before the fourth cycle of nivolumab. The receptors shown here come from a human donor with classical Hodgkin lymphoma.

V gene TRBV27 combines with J gene TRBJ1-1, with D unclear. Trimming stripped 5 bases from V and 1 base from J, with 8 bases between. The CDR3 length is 13 residues. The germline V gene has CDR1 MNHEY and CDR2 SMNVEV (reference sequence). CDR3 protein: CASSVAGNTEAFF. CDR3 coding DNA: TGTGCCAGCAGTGTCGCAGGGAACACTGAAGCTTTCTTT.

The chain has TRBV5-1 and TRBJ2-1, with D possibly being TRBD2 (7 bases). This CDR3 contains 15 residues. V was pared by 0 bases and J by 5 bases, with 12 bases between. Looked up from germline, CDR1 is SGHRS and CDR2 is YFSETQ. DNA of the CDR3: TGCGCCAGCAGCTTGGGGGCGGGGGCGAACAATGAGCAGTTCTTC. This codes for CASSLGAGANNEQFF.

CDR3 amino acids: CASSRGQGGTEAFF. CDR3 sequence (DNA): TGTGCCAGTAGTAGAGGACAGGGTGGGACTGAAGCTTTCTTT. The chain uses TRBV19 and TRBJ1-1, with 8 bases identical to TRBD1. The junction had 6 bases not matched to a gene; V was cut back by 4 bases and J by 5 bases. Germline V gene data show CDR1 as LNHDA and CDR2 as SQIVND (reference sequence). The CDR3 extends over 14 amino acids.

The CDR3 DNA follows: TGTGCCAGCAGCTTAACCGGGGGTACAGGGGCCAACGTCCTGACTTTC. Protein sequence: CASSLTGGTGANVLTF. The rearrangement links TRBV7-3 to TRBJ2-6, with a possible D match to TRBD2 (6 bases). This CDR3 is 16 amino acids long. Germline values: CDR1 SGHTA, CDR2 FQGTGA. V was clipped by 0 bases and J by 4 bases, with 10 bases between them.

The CDR3: CASSVSGTAYNEQFF. CDR3 DNA sequence: TGTGCCAGCAGCGTCTCCGGGACAGCCTACAATGAGCAGTTCTTC. The rearrangement uses TRBV5-5 and TRBJ2-1; TRBD1 matches at 7 bases. V trimming: 4 bases; J trimming: 2 bases; junction bases outside the gene matches: 6. This CDR3 spans 15 amino acids. Looked up from germline, CDR1 is SGHKS and CDR2 is YYEKEE (reference sequence). Variable domain in full (rest from reference TRBV5-5 and TRBJ2-1): DAGVTQSPTHLIKTRGQQVTLRCSPISGHKSVSWYQQVLGQGPQFIFQYYEKEERGRGNFPDRFSARQFPNYSSELNVNALLLGDSALYLCASSVSGTAYNEQFFGPGTRLTVL.

J is TRBJ1-2 and V is TRBV11-2; D unresolved. CDR3 length equals 12 residues. CDR1 is SGHAT, CDR2 FQNNGV, per germline. With 5 bases removed from V and 6 bases from J, the gap between germline ends came to 10 bases. The DNA of the CDR3 is TGTGCCAGCAGCAAACATGGAGATGGCTACACCTTC. Translating it yields CASSKHGDGYTF.

This rearrangement joins TRBV5-1 to TRBJ1-2; D unclear. This CDR3 is built from 12 residues. Germline CDR1 SGHRS, CDR2 YFSETQ. Trimming removed 0 bases at V and 8 bases at J, with 8 bases between. The CDR3 sequence: CASSLGGRGYTF. CDR3 DNA: TGCGCCAGCAGCTTGGGAGGGCGCGGCTACACCTTC.

The chain carries TRBV18 and TRBJ2-7, with 7 bases that match TRBD1. The CDR3 spans 17 residues. Germline CDR1 reads KGHSH; CDR2 reads LQKENI. The J segment lost 1 base and the V segment lost 3 bases, leaving 12 bases of the junction unmatched. CDR3 protein: CASSPFPPTGPSYEQYF. Written as DNA, the CDR3 is TGTGCCAGCTCACCGTTTCCACCGACAGGGCCTTCCTACGAGCAGTACTTC.

As DNA, the CDR3 is TGCGCACCCCGGCGGCTGGATGGCTATTTAGAGACCCAGTACTTC. Protein: CAPRRLDGYLETQYF. The genes are TRBV10-1 and TRBJ2-5; D uncertain. Per germline, CDR1 WNHNN and CDR2 SYGVQD (reference sequence). The CDR3 length is 15 residues.

This chain joins TRBV5-1 and TRBJ1-1; tentative D call: TRBD1 (5 bases). CDR3 length: 13 residues. Trimming took 5 bases from V and 1 from J, leaving 9 bases between them. Per the germline V gene, CDR1 is SGHRS and CDR2 is YFSETQ. The CDR3 loop reads CASRGGSNTEAFF. The CDR3, as DNA: TGCGCCAGCAGGGGGGGTTCGAACACTGAAGCTTTCTTT.

V gene TRBV5-4 combines with J gene TRBJ1-1, with D possibly matching TRBD1 (5 bases). This CDR3 has 15 amino acids. Germline V gene lookup returns CDR1 SGHNT and CDR2 YYREEE (reference sequence). V was shortened by 3 bases and J by 2 bases, with 14 bases between the two germline ends. The CDR3: CASSSSVRGNTEAFF. The CDR3 nucleotides read TGTGCCAGCAGCTCGTCCGTTCGGGGCAACACTGAAGCTTTCTTT.

The rearrangement joins TRBV11-1 to TRBJ2-1, with 12 positions matching TRBD2. Germline V gene lookup returns CDR1 SGHAT and CDR2 FQDESV (reference sequence). Trimming at V came to 0 bases and at J to 7 bases, leaving 10 bases not matched to a gene. The CDR3 runs 18 residues. CDR3 residues: CASSLASGSLAGGNEQFF. The CDR3 region has the DNA TGTGCCAGCAGCTTAGCCTCGGGTTCGCTAGCGGGGGGGAATGAGCAGTTCTTC.

The V call is TRBV5-1, the J call TRBJ2-5, with a possible D match to TRBD2 (5 bases). Trimming left V 7 bases short and J 1 base short, with 11 bases between. The germline gives CDR1 SGHRS, CDR2 YFSETQ. The CDR3 sequence is 13 residues long. Here the CDR3 reads CASRASPQETQYF. Written as DNA, the CDR3 is TGCGCCAGCCGGGCTAGCCCCCAAGAGACCCAGTACTTC.

This chain connects TRBV5-1 to TRBJ1-4; D is unresolved. Germline CDR1 SGHRS, CDR2 YFSETQ. Trimming took 4 bases from V and 0 from J, leaving 16 bases between them. The CDR3 runs 17 residues. The CDR3 protein is CASSPGRIVATNEKLFF. The CDR3 nucleotides read TGCGCCAGCAGCCCCGGACGGATAGTTGCAACTAATGAAAAACTGTTTTTT.

The rearrangement joins TRBV4-1 to TRBJ1-4, with D hard to call. Trimming cost V 3 bases and J 8 bases, with 10 bases left between them. This CDR3 spans 13 amino acids. Germline assignment: CDR1 MGHRA and CDR2 YSYEKL. Here the CDR3 reads CASSHPREEKLFF. In DNA, the CDR3 is TGCGCCAGCAGCCATCCCCGGGAGGAAAAACTGTTTTTT.

CDR3: CASSRDRDAFF. The CDR3 DNA reads TGTGCCAGCAGCCGCGACAGGGATGCTTTCTTT. The chain recombines TRBV28 with TRBJ1-1, with 7 nucleotides matching TRBD1. Trimming cost V 6 bases and J 11 bases; bases outside gene matches: 6. Germline lookup yields CDR1 MDHEN and CDR2 SYDVKM. The CDR3 runs to 11 residues.

This rearrangement joins TRBV7-9 to TRBJ2-7; maybe TRBD1 (5 bases). Germline V gene data show CDR1 as SEHNR and CDR2 as FQNEAQ (reference sequence). Trimming pared 5 bases from V and 6 bases from J, leaving 8 bases between. The CDR3 extends over 11 amino acids. The CDR3 spells CASSLGAEQYF. CDR3 sequence (DNA): TGTGCCAGCAGCCTTGGGGCCGAGCAGTACTTC.

This clone was seen a few times. The genes are TRBV5-1 and TRBJ2-5; D may be TRBD1 or TRBD2 (7 bases each). The germline CDR1 and CDR2 sequences are SGHRS and YFSETQ. The CDR3 contains 15 residues. V shed 2 bases and J shed 2 bases, with 13 bases lying between them. CDR3: CASSFQGGLQETQYF. The DNA of the CDR3 is TGCGCCAGCAGCTTTCAGGGGGGACTACAAGAGACCCAGTACTTC.

This clone showed up just a few times. The chain links TRBV5-1 to TRBJ2-2, with 8 bases lining up with TRBD1. V dropped 3 bases and J dropped 1; count of bases not matched to a gene: 2. In germline, CDR1 is SGHRS, CDR2 YFSETQ. The CDR3 totals 15 residues. The CDR3 DNA reads as TGCGCCAGCAGCTGGGACAGGTTGAACACCGGGGAGCTGTTTTTT. Translation gives CASSWDRLNTGELFF. Full variable domain (missing parts from reference TRBV5-1 and TRBJ2-2): KAGVTQTPRYLIKTRGQQVTLSCSPISGHRSVSWYQQTPGQGLQFLFEYFSETQRNKGNFPGRFSGRQFSNSRSEMNVSTLELGDSALYLCASSWDRLNTGELFFGEGSRLTVL.

J is TRBJ2-7 and V is TRBV30; perhaps TRBD2 as D (6 bases). The CDR3 length is 16 residues. The ends were cut back, 5 bases at V and 3 bases at J, with 23 bases in the middle. The germline gives CDR1 GTSNPN, CDR2 SVGIG (reference sequence). CDR3 bases: TGTGCCTGGGGGGGACTCCTAGCCGGAGGTTACTACGAGCAGTACTTC. It codes for CAWGGLLAGGYYEQYF.

As concerns this clone: Other DNA sequences from this sample encode an identical CDR3 as well. The rearrangement joins TRBV5-1 to TRBJ1-5; no reliable D call. The CDR3 is made up of 14 amino acids. The germline CDR1 and CDR2 sequences are SGHRS and YFSETQ. Trimming stripped 2 bases from V and 4 bases from J, with 10 bases between. The CDR3 reads CASSLAPGNQPQHF. The CDR3 DNA is TGCGCCAGCAGCTTAGCACCGGGTAATCAGCCCCAGCATTTT.

V usage is TRBV5-1 and J usage is TRBJ2-4, with 9 bases identical to TRBD1. The V segment lost 4 bases and the J segment 1 base; nucleotides outside the gene matches: 6. Germline CDR1 is SGHRS and CDR2 is YFSETQ. The CDR3 consists of 16 residues. CDR3 in amino acids: CASSPQTGGAKNIQYF. In nucleotides, the CDR3 is TGCGCCAGCAGCCCTCAGACAGGGGGGGCCAAAAACATTCAGTACTTC. Full variable domain (rest looked up from reference TRBV5-1 and TRBJ2-4): KAGVTQTPRYLIKTRGQQVTLSCSPISGHRSVSWYQQTPGQGLQFLFEYFSETQRNKGNFPGRFSGRQFSNSRSEMNVSTLELGDSALYLCASSPQTGGAKNIQYFGAGTRLSVL.

This chain links TRBV5-1 with TRBJ2-2; 9 nucleotides match TRBD1. J was trimmed by 0 bases and V by 7 bases; bases with no gene match: 1. Looked up from germline, CDR1 is SGHRS and CDR2 is YFSETQ. The CDR3 covers 14 residues. The CDR3 here is CASDRGSNTGELFF. In nucleotides, the CDR3 is TGCGCCAGCGACAGGGGGTCGAACACCGGGGAGCTGTTTTTT. Complete variable domain (other parts from reference TRBV5-1 and TRBJ2-2): KAGVTQTPRYLIKTRGQQVTLSCSPISGHRSVSWYQQTPGQGLQFLFEYFSETQRNKGNFPGRFSGRQFSNSRSEMNVSTLELGDSALYLCASDRGSNTGELFFGEGSRLTVL.

The chain links TRBV6-6 to TRBJ2-2; 8 bases fit TRBD1. Trimming cost V 7 bases and J 0 bases; bases outside gene matches: 7. This CDR3 comprises 16 residues. CDR1 and CDR2 from the germline V gene are MNHNY and SVGAGI (reference sequence). The chain's CDR3 is CASNTQGVTNTGELFF. In DNA form, the CDR3 reads TGTGCCAGCAACACACAGGGGGTAACGAACACCGGGGAGCTGTTTTTT.

The chain combines TRBV7-9 with TRBJ1-4; D is ambiguous. There are 13 residues in the CDR3. V lost 10 bases to trimming and J lost 2 bases, with 11 bases between them. The V gene's germline CDR1 is SEHNR and CDR2 FQNEAQ (reference sequence). The CDR3 nucleotides are TGTGCCATCACGGGAGAGACTAATGAAAAACTGTTTTTT. It codes for CAITGETNEKLFF.

The V and J genes are TRBV11-2 and TRBJ1-4, with a tentative D call TRBD1 (6 bases). CDR1 is SGHAT, CDR2 FQNNGV, per germline. The CDR3 loop spans 18 amino acids. The V end was cut by 1 base, the J end by 5 bases, with 20 bases between. The CDR3 loop is CASSLGPVQGVSNEKLFF. The CDR3 DNA sequence: TGTGCCAGCAGCTTAGGCCCTGTACAGGGAGTGTCGAATGAAAAACTGTTTTTT.

The rearrangement links TRBV9 to TRBJ2-7; TRBD1 matches 10 bases. The germline CDR1 and CDR2 sequences are SGDLS and YYNGEE. The CDR3 loop spans 14 amino acids. The junction had 3 bases not matched to a gene; V was cut back by 4 bases and J by 2 bases. The CDR3 sequence: CASSTGTGAYEQYF. CDR3 DNA: TGTGCCAGCAGCACCGGGACAGGGGCCTACGAGCAGTACTTC.

This rearrangement joins TRBV28 to TRBJ1-6, with 9 positions matching TRBD1. V shed 6 bases and J 8 bases; nucleotides not matched to a gene: 11. Germline V gene data show CDR1 as MDHEN and CDR2 as SYDVKM. The CDR3 is 16 amino acids. In nucleotides, the CDR3 is TGTGCCAGCAGCCCCGATACAGGGGGCGCGGATTCACCCCTCCACTTT. This sequence encodes CASSPDTGGADSPLHF.